The 16 T cell receptor beta chains below all came from one sample that was sequenced in a study of immune evolution from preneoplasia to lung adenocarcinoma (dated by TCRdb to the early 2020s). The library was obtained by the immunoSEQ multiplex PCR assay. The table comes from immuneACCESS by way of TCRdb, which keeps in-frame sequences with V and J called. Part of the clones is missing from these tables; in studies checked, under half for an unresolved V gene and the rest for unknown reasons. Recorded for this sample are about 7,500 clones; roughly 83% of them occurred a single time. 2.7% of the sample lies in the top ten. The sample comprised FFPE invasive lung adenocarcinoma tissue. This sample's cell subset or site label indicates: frankly invasive lung adenocarcinoma (ADC). Receptor source: a person between 35 and 49 years old with lung adenocarcinoma.

As concerns this clone: A read error may produce the germline difference seen at one junction end. The sample contains more than one DNA sequence encoding this CDR3. V gene TRBV14 combines with J gene TRBJ1-2; D unresolved. The CDR3 is 15 amino acids. Per the germline V gene, CDR1 is SGHDN and CDR2 is FVKESK. CDR3 coding DNA: TGTGCTAGCAGCCCCCGGGGAGGCAGTCTCAGGGGCTACACCTTC. Its translation: CASSPRGGSLRGYTF.

The sample holds a few counts of this clone. The chain is built from TRBV27 and TRBJ2-1; D tentatively fits TRBD1 or TRBD2 (5 bases each). Germline CDR1 reads MNHEY; CDR2 reads SMNVEV (reference sequence). The ends were cut back, 6 bases at V and 7 bases at J, with 19 bases in the middle. This CDR3 has 15 amino acids. The DNA for the CDR3 is TGTGCCAGCAGATCCGGGACCCAGTCGGCGAATGAGCAGTTCTTC. Translating gives CASRSGTQSANEQFF.

The chain recombines TRBV6-5 with TRBJ2-2; no clear D. The CDR3 contains 14 residues. CDR1 is MNHEY and CDR2 is SVGAGI in the germline V gene. Trimming took 6 bases from V and 6 from J, leaving 14 bases between them. DNA of the CDR3: TGTGCCAGCAGCCCCAGTGGGCCCCCCGGGGAGCTGTTTTTT. Protein sequence: CASSPSGPPGELFF.

The rearrangement links TRBV7-2 to TRBJ1-1, with a weak D call TRBD1 (6 bases). The V end lost 5 bases, the J end lost 7 bases, and 14 bases lay between the germline ends. CDR1 and CDR2 (germline): SGHTA, FQGNSA. CDR3 length equals 13 residues. CDR3 nucleotide sequence: TGTGCCAGCAGCCCGATGCAGGGGATTGAAGCTTTCTTT. This codes for CASSPMQGIEAFF.

This clone was counted between two and nine times. The rearrangement joins TRBV30 to TRBJ2-7, with D unclear. This CDR3 is built from 13 residues. Germline CDR1 and CDR2: GTSNPN and SVGIG (reference sequence). The V end lost 2 bases, the J end lost 3 bases, and 11 bases lay between the germline ends. CDR3 loop: CAWSSTVNYEQYF. The DNA for the CDR3 is TGTGCCTGGAGTTCGACGGTCAACTACGAGCAGTACTTC.

The CDR3 region has the DNA TGTGCCAGCAGCCTTACAGGGAGGAATGAAAAACTGTTTTTT. Protein product: CASSLTGRNEKLFF. This rearrangement joins TRBV5-4 to TRBJ1-4, with D possibly being TRBD1 (6 bases). Trimming took off 4 bases at V and 5 bases at J, with 12 bases between the two ends. Germline assignment: CDR1 SGHNT and CDR2 YYREEE (reference sequence). This CDR3 has 14 amino acids.

This rearrangement joins TRBV5-4 to TRBJ2-2; possibly TRBD1 or TRBD2 for D (6 bases each). The germline V gene has CDR1 SGHNT and CDR2 YYREEE (reference sequence). CDR3 length: 15 amino acids. V shed 0 bases and J shed 7 bases, with 13 bases lying between them. The CDR3: CASSLVRGRGGELFF. CDR3 nucleotide sequence: TGTGCCAGCAGCTTGGTCCGGGGGCGAGGCGGGGAGCTGTTTTTT.

The chain carries TRBV29-1 and TRBJ1-1; unclear D gene. With 7 bases removed from V and 1 base from J, the gap between germline ends came to 13 bases. The germline V gene has CDR1 SQVTM and CDR2 ANQGSEA. This CDR3 is built from 13 residues. The DNA for the CDR3 is TGCAGCGCCCGGAGGACTGCGAACACTGAAGCTTTCTTT. Its translation is CSARRTANTEAFF.

The rearrangement joins TRBV6-4 to TRBJ1-2; 7 nucleotides line up with TRBD1. The germline CDR1 and CDR2 sequences are MRHNA and SNTAGT. V gave up 0 bases and J gave up 4 bases; unmatched junction bases: 5. The CDR3 contains 15 residues. The CDR3: CASSDSRTGSYGYTF. The CDR3 coding sequence is TGTGCCAGCAGTGACTCAAGGACAGGCTCCTATGGCTACACCTTC.

J is TRBJ1-2 and V is TRBV20-1, with D possibly being TRBD1 (5 bases). This CDR3 has 11 residues. V was trimmed by 7 bases and J by 6 bases, leaving 12 bases between them. CDR1 and CDR2 (germline): DFQATT, SNEGSKA (reference sequence). The CDR3 loop is CSVLGEDGYTF. For the CDR3, the DNA is TGCAGTGTCCTAGGGGAGGATGGCTACACCTTC.

The rearrangement joins TRBV7-9 to TRBJ1-1, with unresolved D. The CDR3 is made up of 14 amino acids. Trimming left V 2 bases short and J 1 base short, with 8 bases between. Germline V gives CDR1 SEHNR, CDR2 FQNEAQ (reference sequence). CDR3 bases: TGTGCCAGCAGCTTAAATCTCCAGAACACTGAAGCTTTCTTT. Amino acid sequence: CASSLNLQNTEAFF.

This chain uses TRBV7-8 with TRBJ1-6; TRBD1 aligns across 8 bases. This CDR3 is 17 amino acids long. J lost 0 bases, V lost 2 bases, and 3 bases had no gene match. The germline V gene encodes CDR1 SGHVS and CDR2 FQNEAQ. In DNA form, the CDR3 reads TGTGCCAGCAGCTTATGGGACAGGAGCTCCTATAATTCACCCCTCCACTTT. Amino acid sequence: CASSLWDRSSYNSPLHF.

The chain employs TRBV18 and TRBJ1-3; the D gene is possibly TRBD1 (6 bases). There are 15 residues in the CDR3. Germline V gene lookup returns CDR1 KGHSH and CDR2 LQKENI. V lost 5 bases and J 2 bases, leaving 13 bases between the germline ends. DNA for the CDR3: TGTGCCAGCTCAGATTATGGGGGCACTGGAAACACCATATATTTT. Its protein product is CASSDYGGTGNTIYF.

This chain uses TRBV6-4 with TRBJ2-3; 10 bases line up with TRBD1. Trimming at V came to 2 bases and at J to 4 bases, leaving 0 bases not matched to a gene. CDR3 length: 14 residues. Germline CDR1 and CDR2: MRHNA and SNTAGT. CDR3 protein: CASSDGQGADTQYF. In DNA, the CDR3 is TGTGCCAGCAGTGACGGACAGGGGGCAGATACGCAGTATTTT.

There are a few counts of this clone. The rearrangement links TRBV19 to TRBJ1-2; 8 nucleotides match TRBD1. CDR3 length: 15 amino acids. CDR1 and CDR2 (germline): LNHDA, SQIVND (reference sequence). J gave up 4 bases and V 5 bases, and 9 bases lay outside the gene matches. CDR3 DNA: TGTGCCAGTAGTTTTCCCGGGACAGGTCCCTATGGCTACACCTTC. Translation gives CASSFPGTGPYGYTF.

V gene TRBV6-5 combines with J gene TRBJ1-4; 8 bases line up with TRBD1. Germline CDR1 MNHEY, CDR2 SVGAGI. The CDR3 runs 16 residues. V gave up 4 bases and J gave up 5 bases; unmatched junction bases: 9. CDR3 loop: CASSFRGPNPNEKLFF. CDR3 bases: TGTGCCAGCAGTTTCAGGGGGCCAAACCCAAATGAAAAACTGTTTTTT.